The 25 T cell receptor beta chains below all came from one sample that was sequenced in a study of cytomegalovirus exposure and HLA in healthy donors. Vbeta (60) and Jbeta (13) primers were used in the PCR. Profiled with immunoSEQ multiplex PCR; TCRdb holds only in-frame clones, not every one. The sample contains roughly 200,000 clones, roughly 80% of which appear only once. The sequencing sample was made of PBMCs. These receptors originate from a man aged 25 to 40 in good health and CMV-seronegative.

V usage is TRBV7-9 and J usage is TRBJ1-1, with 7 bases identical to TRBD1. V shed 0 bases and J 5 bases; nucleotides not matched to a gene: 6. Germline CDR1 is SEHNR and CDR2 is FQNEAQ (reference sequence). The CDR3 loop spans 15 amino acids. The CDR3 bases are TGTGCCAGCAGCTTAGCGCAGACAGGGACTACTGAAGCTTTCTTT. It yields the protein CASSLAQTGTTEAFF.

The genes are TRBV27 and TRBJ1-6, with 8 bases matching TRBD1. Losses at the gene ends were 6 bases for V and 0 bases for J; bases not matched to a gene: 4. Germline V gene lookup returns CDR1 MNHEY and CDR2 SMNVEV (reference sequence). The CDR3 totals 16 residues. For the CDR3, the DNA is TGTGCCAGCAGCGAGACAGGGGTCTCCTATAATTCACCCCTCCACTTT. Protein sequence: CASSETGVSYNSPLHF.

This rearrangement joins TRBV4-2 to TRBJ1-1; D remains unclear. V shed 1 base and J shed 7 bases, with 10 bases lying between them. The CDR3 totals 13 residues. Looked up from germline, CDR1 is LGHNA and CDR2 is YNFKEQ. CDR3 loop: CASSQGPTVEAFF. The CDR3 DNA reads as TGTGCCAGCAGCCAAGGTCCCACGGTTGAAGCTTTCTTT.

The CDR3 region has the DNA TGTGCCAGCAGCCTGGACGGGGGGCCCTACAATGAGCAGTTCTTC. Encoded protein: CASSLDGGPYNEQFF. The chain employs TRBV5-6 and TRBJ2-1; possible D gene TRBD2, 7 bases. The CDR3 loop spans 15 amino acids. Trimming pared 4 bases from V and 2 bases from J, leaving 13 bases between. Germline CDR1 reads SGHDT; CDR2 reads YYEEEE.

This CDR3 reads CASSQGAQTYEQYF. The CDR3 DNA reads TGTGCCAGCTCACAGGGGGCACAGACCTACGAGCAGTACTTC. This sequence joins TRBV18 and TRBJ2-7, with TRBD1 matching 7 bases. CDR1 KGHSH and CDR2 LQKENI come from the germline V gene. The trim removed 4 bases at V and 2 bases at J, leaving 5 bases unmatched. This CDR3 spans 14 amino acids.

The sample holds one count of this clone. The V gene is TRBV4-2, the J gene TRBJ1-5; D might be TRBD1 (5 bases). The V and J ends lost 0 bases and 9 bases respectively, with 21 bases between them. Germline CDR1 LGHNA, CDR2 YNFKEQ. The CDR3 spans 17 residues. The CDR3 region has the DNA TGTGCCAGCAGCCAAGATCAGGGAGGGGCCGCGGGCGTGCCCCAGCATTTT. Its translation is CASSQDQGGAAGVPQHF.

The chain is built from TRBV18 and TRBJ2-4; 7 nucleotides line up with TRBD2. CDR3 length equals 13 residues. Germline V gene lookup returns CDR1 KGHSH and CDR2 LQKENI. Trimming took 3 bases from V and 9 from J; bases not matched to a gene: 5. Here the CDR3 reads CASSPGLVSIQYF. The CDR3 DNA reads TGTGCCAGCTCACCTGGACTAGTGAGCATTCAGTACTTC.

The chain couples TRBV5-4 to TRBJ2-4, with D tentatively TRBD2 (6 bases). Germline lookup yields CDR1 SGHNT and CDR2 YYREEE (reference sequence). CDR3 size: 14 residues. V lost 2 bases to trimming and J lost 6 bases, with 12 bases between them. In nucleotides, the CDR3 is TGTGCCAGCAGCTTAATGGGGACTGGAAACATTCAGTACTTC. As protein: CASSLMGTGNIQYF. Full variable domain (rest looked up from reference TRBV5-4 and TRBJ2-4): ETGVTQSPTHLIKTRGQQVTLRCSSQSGHNTVSWYQQALGQGPQFIFQYYREEENGRGNFPPRFSGLQFPNYSSELNVNALELDDSALYLCASSLMGTGNIQYFGAGTRLSVL.

The chain links TRBV28 to TRBJ2-7; a possible D gene is TRBD1 (8 bases). The CDR3 sequence is 15 residues long. The germline V gene has CDR1 MDHEN and CDR2 SYDVKM. V lost 6 bases and J 2 bases, leaving 17 bases between the germline ends. The CDR3 bases are TGTGCCAGCAGCCAGGGGGGGACAGGAACCTACGAGCAGTACTTC. Protein product: CASSQGGTGTYEQYF. Full variable domain (outside the CDR3, taken from reference TRBV28 and TRBJ2-7): DVKVTQSSRYLVKRTGEKVFLECVQDMDHENMFWYRQDPGLGLRLIYFSYDVKMKEKGDIPEGYSVSREKKERFSLILESASTNQTSMYLCASSQGGTGTYEQYFGPGTRLTVT.

CDR3: CASSLPRDSLSYEQYF. The CDR3 DNA follows: TGTGCCAGCAGTTTACCCCGGGACTCCCTCTCCTACGAGCAGTACTTC. This rearrangement joins TRBV28 to TRBJ2-7; D possibly corresponds to TRBD2 (6 bases). The germline V and J ends were trimmed by 2 bases and 0 bases, with 14 bases remaining between them. This CDR3 is 16 amino acids long. Looked up from germline, CDR1 is MDHEN and CDR2 is SYDVKM.

J is TRBJ2-7 and V is TRBV6-5, with 9 nucleotides matching TRBD2. V lost 5 bases, J lost 3 bases, and 8 bases stayed unmatched. Looked up from germline, CDR1 is MNHEY and CDR2 is SVGAGI. The CDR3 spans 15 residues. The CDR3 coding sequence is TGTGCCAGCAGTGGGCTGGCGGGGGGGTTCTACGAGCAGTACTTC. Protein: CASSGLAGGFYEQYF.

This clone was seen only a few times. The genes are TRBV7-6 and TRBJ2-1; TRBD2 matches at 8 bases. The CDR3 has 18 amino acids. Germline V gene data show CDR1 as SGHVS and CDR2 as FNYEAQ. The ends lost 0 bases at V and 7 bases at J; junction bases unmatched: 14. CDR3 nucleotide sequence: TGTGCCAGCAGCTTAGCGGCCCCCGGAACTAGCGGTTTAAATGAGCAGTTCTTC. This encodes CASSLAAPGTSGLNEQFF.

This clone was counted between two and nine times. The chain carries TRBV5-6 and TRBJ1-1, with TRBD1 identical over 10 bases. The ends lost 7 bases at V and 1 base at J; junction bases unmatched: 7. CDR3 length: 15 amino acids. Germline loops: CDR1 SGHDT, CDR2 YYEEEE. The DNA of the CDR3 is TGTGCCAGCCGGGACAGGGGATTCGGGAACACTGAAGCTTTCTTT. Translated, it gives CASRDRGFGNTEAFF.

This clone was seen only once. The V call is TRBV5-4, the J call TRBJ1-2; D uncertain. The CDR3 has 14 residues. The V gene lost 6 bases and the J gene lost 8 bases, with 20 bases spanning the gap. The germline CDR1 and CDR2 sequences are SGHNT and YYREEE (reference sequence). The CDR3 sequence: CASTRGIGIGGYTF. For the CDR3, the DNA is TGTGCCAGCACACGTGGTATCGGGATAGGGGGCTACACCTTC.

This rearrangement joins TRBV28 to TRBJ2-7; TRBD2 matches 7 bases. The V and J ends lost 6 bases and 6 bases, in that order; junction bases with no gene match: 11. The CDR3 consists of 14 residues. Germline loops: CDR1 MDHEN, CDR2 SYDVKM. The CDR3 region has the DNA TGTGCCAGCAGCGACTTGACTAGCATCGGCGAGCAGTACTTC. As protein: CASSDLTSIGEQYF.

In this sample, this clone turned up a few times. This chain links TRBV7-9 with TRBJ2-7, with 9 positions matching TRBD1. The germline V gene has CDR1 SEHNR and CDR2 FQNEAQ (reference sequence). V was clipped by 4 bases and J by 5 bases; unmatched bases: 9. This CDR3 comprises 15 residues. CDR3 nucleotide sequence: TGTGCCAGCAGCTGGACGACAGGGGGGGAAGACGAGCAGTACTTC. Translation gives CASSWTTGGEDEQYF.

This chain links TRBV19 with TRBJ2-2; 7 nucleotides match TRBD1. Germline V gene sequence: CDR1 LNHDA, CDR2 SQIVND (reference sequence). The CDR3 consists of 16 residues. Trimming removed 7 bases from V and 7 bases from J; junction bases left unmatched: 15. The chain's CDR3 is CASKGLGQGVVGELFF. CDR3 nucleotides: TGTGCCAGTAAAGGATTGGGGCAGGGGGTTGTCGGGGAGCTGTTTTTT.

V is TRBV9 and J is TRBJ2-5; TRBD2 might be the D (6 bases). This CDR3 has 16 amino acids. Per germline, CDR1 SGDLS and CDR2 YYNGEE. Trimming shortened V by 3 bases and J by 2 bases, and 17 bases separated the two germline ends. The CDR3: CASSGRPAGRQETQYF. CDR3 bases: TGTGCCAGCAGCGGGAGACCGGCGGGACGGCAAGAGACCCAGTACTTC. The full variable domain, with the rest looked up from reference TRBV9 and TRBJ2-5, is DSGVTQTPKHLITATGQRVTLRCSPRSGDLSVYWYQQSLDQGLQFLIQYYNGEERAKGNILERFSAQQFPDLHSELNLSSLELGDSALYFCASSGRPAGRQETQYFGPGTRLLVL.

The gene calls are TRBV11-2 and TRBJ2-3, with 12 positions matching TRBD2. V lost 5 bases to trimming and J lost 2 bases; unmatched junction nucleotides: 8. The CDR3 has 17 residues. The V gene's germline CDR1 is SGHAT and CDR2 FQNNGV. The CDR3, as DNA: TGTGCCAGCAGCGAGACTAGCGGGGGCCTCACCACAGATACGCAGTATTTT. Amino acids: CASSETSGGLTTDTQYF.

This clone was counted between two and nine times. CDR3 protein: CASSSADRNTGELFF. The CDR3 region has the DNA TGTGCCAGCAGTTCCGCGGACAGGAACACCGGGGAGCTGTTTTTT. V and J are TRBV6-5 and TRBJ2-2; tentative D call: TRBD1 (6 bases). Germline values: CDR1 MNHEY, CDR2 SVGAGI. V was shortened by 4 bases and J by 1 base, with 10 bases between the two germline ends. The CDR3 runs to 15 residues.

The chain couples TRBV27 to TRBJ2-7; 8 bases map to TRBD1. This CDR3 has 15 amino acids. J gave up 4 bases and V 3 bases, and 8 bases lay outside the gene matches. The germline gives CDR1 MNHEY, CDR2 SMNVEV (reference sequence). The CDR3 nucleotides read TGTGCCAGCAGTTTGCTGCAGGGGGCGGAATACGAGCAGTACTTC. It translates to CASSLLQGAEYEQYF.

The genes are TRBV2 and TRBJ2-7; 9 bases match TRBD1. Germline CDR1 SNHLY, CDR2 FYNNEI. V gave up 5 bases and J gave up 3 bases; unmatched junction bases: 8. The CDR3 sequence is 15 residues long. CDR3 DNA: TGTGCCAGCAGTCAGGACAGGGGCGGTTTCTACGAGCAGTACTTC. Translation gives CASSQDRGGFYEQYF.

This clone was found a few times. The rearrangement joins TRBV9 to TRBJ1-2; D gene unclear. The germline CDR1 and CDR2 sequences are SGDLS and YYNGEE. V dropped 3 bases and J dropped 0 bases, with 12 bases sitting between them. This CDR3 is built from 15 residues. This chain's CDR3 is CASSADPTANYGYTF. The CDR3 DNA reads TGTGCCAGCAGCGCCGACCCCACAGCTAACTATGGCTACACCTTC.

The chain combines TRBV5-4 with TRBJ1-6; TRBD1 agrees at 8 bases. There are 15 residues in the CDR3. V was clipped by 4 bases and J by 9 bases; unmatched bases: 9. Germline CDR1 and CDR2: SGHNT and YYREEE (reference sequence). The CDR3 loop is CASSIAGGAGSPLHF. CDR3 nucleotide sequence: TGTGCCAGCAGCATAGCAGGGGGCGCGGGTTCACCCCTCCACTTT.

V gene TRBV19 combines with J gene TRBJ2-1; tentative D call: TRBD2 (6 bases). Trimming removed 3 bases at V and 0 bases at J, with 9 bases between. This CDR3 comprises 15 residues. CDR1 is LNHDA, CDR2 SQIVND, per germline (reference sequence). CDR3 in DNA: TGTGCCAGTAGTATGTGGGGGGACTCCTACAATGAGCAGTTCTTC. Translation: CASSMWGDSYNEQFF.